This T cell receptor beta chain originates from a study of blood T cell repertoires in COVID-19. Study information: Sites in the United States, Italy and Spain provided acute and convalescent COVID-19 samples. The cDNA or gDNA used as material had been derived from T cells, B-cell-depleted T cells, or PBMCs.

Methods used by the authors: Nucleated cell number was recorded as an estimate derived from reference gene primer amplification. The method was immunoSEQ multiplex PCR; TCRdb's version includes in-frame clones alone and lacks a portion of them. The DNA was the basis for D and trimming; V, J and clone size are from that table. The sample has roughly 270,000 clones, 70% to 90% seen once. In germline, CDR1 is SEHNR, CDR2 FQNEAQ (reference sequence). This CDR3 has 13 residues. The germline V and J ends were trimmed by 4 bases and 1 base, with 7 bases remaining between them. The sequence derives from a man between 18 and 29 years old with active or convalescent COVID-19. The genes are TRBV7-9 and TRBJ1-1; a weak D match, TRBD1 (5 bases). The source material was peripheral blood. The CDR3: CASSSRENTEAFF. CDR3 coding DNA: TGTGCCAGCAGCTCCAGGGAGAACACTGAAGCTTTCTTT.